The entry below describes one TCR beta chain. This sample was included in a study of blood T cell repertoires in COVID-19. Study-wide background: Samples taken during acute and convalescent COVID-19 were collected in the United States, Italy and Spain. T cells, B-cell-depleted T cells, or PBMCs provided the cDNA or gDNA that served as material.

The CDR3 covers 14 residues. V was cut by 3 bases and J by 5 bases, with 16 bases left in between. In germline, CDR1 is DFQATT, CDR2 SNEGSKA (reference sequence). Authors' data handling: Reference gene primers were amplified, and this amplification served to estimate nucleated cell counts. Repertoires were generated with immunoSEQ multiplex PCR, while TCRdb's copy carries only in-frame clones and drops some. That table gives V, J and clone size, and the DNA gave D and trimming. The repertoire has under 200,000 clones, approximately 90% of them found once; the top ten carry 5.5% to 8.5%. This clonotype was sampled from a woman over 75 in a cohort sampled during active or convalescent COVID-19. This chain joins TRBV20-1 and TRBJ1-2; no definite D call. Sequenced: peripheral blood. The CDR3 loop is CSASRDGGDYGYTF. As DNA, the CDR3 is TGCAGTGCTAGTAGAGATGGAGGCGATTATGGCTACACCTTC.